A selection of T cell receptor beta chains follows, all from one sample in a study of blood T cell repertoires in COVID-19. Some clones are missing from TCRdb's copy, which holds only in-frame ones; the method was immunoSEQ multiplex PCR. The profile shows 110,000 to 150,000 clones, around 87% of them singletons. The sample comprised peripheral blood. Every receptor here comes from a human donor in a cohort sampled during active COVID-19. The CDR3 runs from the conserved cysteine through the conserved F or W. A D gene is named only where the DNA matches it firmly. Rows may omit the clone size; those that give it use once, few, many or a size class.

d_call,clone_size,v_call,j_call,cdr3_aa,cdr3_nt
-,-,TRBV5-1,TRBJ1-1,CASSWEGMNTEAFF,TGCGCCAGCAGCTGGGAGGGGATGAACACTGAAGCTTTCTTT
-,-,TRBV28,TRBJ1-1,CASLRGTYTEAFF,TGTGCCAGTCTTAGGGGGACCTACACTGAAGCTTTCTTT
-,-,TRBV30,TRBJ2-7,CAWSVRDTAYEQYF,TGTGCCTGGAGTGTGAGGGACACAGCCTACGAGCAGTACTTC
TRBD1,-,TRBV28,TRBJ1-2,CASSPLTAGTGVRGYTF,TGTGCCAGCAGTCCCCTCACCGCCGGGACAGGGGTCCGGGGCTACACCTTC
TRBD1,-,TRBV5-6,TRBJ2-7,CASSFGTGRLGEQYF,TGTGCCAGCAGCTTCGGGACAGGGAGGCTGGGGGAGCAGTACTTC
TRBD1,-,TRBV7-2,TRBJ2-5,CASSIGQGRETQYF,TGTGCCAGCAGCATCGGACAGGGACGGGAGACCCAGTACTTC
-,-,TRBV28,TRBJ2-5,CASRGLEGTQYF,TGTGCCAGCAGAGGACTTGAAGGGACCCAGTACTTC
-,-,TRBV5-5,TRBJ2-7,CASRVTTRDIHEQYF,TGTGCCAGCAGAGTCACTACCCGGGACATCCACGAGCAGTACTTC
TRBD1,many,TRBV4-2,TRBJ1-2,CASSQDRGQFYGYTF,TGTGCCAGCAGCCAGGACAGGGGGCAGTTCTATGGCTACACCTTC
TRBD2,-,TRBV15,TRBJ2-5,CATSSGIAGGQETQYF,TGTGCCACCAGCAGTGGCATAGCGGGGGGCCAAGAGACCCAGTACTTC
-,-,TRBV9,TRBJ1-3,CASSVDAGKVAGNTIYF,TGTGCCAGCAGCGTAGATGCAGGGAAAGTGGCTGGAAACACCATATATTTT
-,-,TRBV5-1,TRBJ1-1,CASSLVGYRENTEAFF,TGCGCCAGCAGCTTGGTCGGTTACAGGGAGAACACTGAAGCTTTCTTT
-,-,TRBV9,TRBJ1-2,CASSPREGFYGYTF,TGTGCCAGCAGCCCCAGGGAGGGTTTTTATGGCTACACCTTC
-,-,TRBV7-9,TRBJ2-1,CASSLVAPEQFF,TGTGCCAGCAGCTTAGTGGCCCCAGAGCAGTTCTTC
-,-,TRBV15,TRBJ1-6,CATSRDPQGVSDSPLHF,TGTGCCACCAGCAGAGATCCACAGGGCGTTAGCGATTCACCCCTCCACTTT
TRBD1,-,TRBV18,TRBJ2-5,CASSPPTWQGERETQYF,TGTGCCAGCTCACCACCTACCTGGCAGGGGGAGAGGGAGACCCAGTACTTC
TRBD2,-,TRBV7-3,TRBJ2-1,CASSPGLAGIYNEQFF,TGTGCCAGCAGCCCCGGACTAGCGGGGATATACAATGAGCAGTTCTTC
-,-,TRBV5-4,TRBJ2-3,CASSLDVARNTDTQYF,TGTGCCAGCAGCTTGGACGTCGCCAGGAACACAGATACGCAGTATTTT
TRBD1,-,TRBV5-1,TRBJ1-1,CASSLDGQGNTEAFF,TGCGCCAGCAGCTTGGACGGACAGGGGAACACTGAAGCTTTCTTT
TRBD2,-,TRBV6-4,TRBJ2-3,CASSDSGTSGIAIIDTQYF,TGTGCCAGCAGTGACTCAGGGACTAGCGGGATAGCAATCATCGATACGCAGTATTTT
-,once,TRBV2,TRBJ2-2,CASVAPNTGELFF,TGTGCCAGCGTAGCACCCAACACCGGGGAGCTGTTTTTT
-,-,TRBV5-8,TRBJ1-2,CASSLEGTPHYGYTF,TGTGCCAGCAGCTTGGAGGGGACTCCCCACTATGGCTACACCTTC